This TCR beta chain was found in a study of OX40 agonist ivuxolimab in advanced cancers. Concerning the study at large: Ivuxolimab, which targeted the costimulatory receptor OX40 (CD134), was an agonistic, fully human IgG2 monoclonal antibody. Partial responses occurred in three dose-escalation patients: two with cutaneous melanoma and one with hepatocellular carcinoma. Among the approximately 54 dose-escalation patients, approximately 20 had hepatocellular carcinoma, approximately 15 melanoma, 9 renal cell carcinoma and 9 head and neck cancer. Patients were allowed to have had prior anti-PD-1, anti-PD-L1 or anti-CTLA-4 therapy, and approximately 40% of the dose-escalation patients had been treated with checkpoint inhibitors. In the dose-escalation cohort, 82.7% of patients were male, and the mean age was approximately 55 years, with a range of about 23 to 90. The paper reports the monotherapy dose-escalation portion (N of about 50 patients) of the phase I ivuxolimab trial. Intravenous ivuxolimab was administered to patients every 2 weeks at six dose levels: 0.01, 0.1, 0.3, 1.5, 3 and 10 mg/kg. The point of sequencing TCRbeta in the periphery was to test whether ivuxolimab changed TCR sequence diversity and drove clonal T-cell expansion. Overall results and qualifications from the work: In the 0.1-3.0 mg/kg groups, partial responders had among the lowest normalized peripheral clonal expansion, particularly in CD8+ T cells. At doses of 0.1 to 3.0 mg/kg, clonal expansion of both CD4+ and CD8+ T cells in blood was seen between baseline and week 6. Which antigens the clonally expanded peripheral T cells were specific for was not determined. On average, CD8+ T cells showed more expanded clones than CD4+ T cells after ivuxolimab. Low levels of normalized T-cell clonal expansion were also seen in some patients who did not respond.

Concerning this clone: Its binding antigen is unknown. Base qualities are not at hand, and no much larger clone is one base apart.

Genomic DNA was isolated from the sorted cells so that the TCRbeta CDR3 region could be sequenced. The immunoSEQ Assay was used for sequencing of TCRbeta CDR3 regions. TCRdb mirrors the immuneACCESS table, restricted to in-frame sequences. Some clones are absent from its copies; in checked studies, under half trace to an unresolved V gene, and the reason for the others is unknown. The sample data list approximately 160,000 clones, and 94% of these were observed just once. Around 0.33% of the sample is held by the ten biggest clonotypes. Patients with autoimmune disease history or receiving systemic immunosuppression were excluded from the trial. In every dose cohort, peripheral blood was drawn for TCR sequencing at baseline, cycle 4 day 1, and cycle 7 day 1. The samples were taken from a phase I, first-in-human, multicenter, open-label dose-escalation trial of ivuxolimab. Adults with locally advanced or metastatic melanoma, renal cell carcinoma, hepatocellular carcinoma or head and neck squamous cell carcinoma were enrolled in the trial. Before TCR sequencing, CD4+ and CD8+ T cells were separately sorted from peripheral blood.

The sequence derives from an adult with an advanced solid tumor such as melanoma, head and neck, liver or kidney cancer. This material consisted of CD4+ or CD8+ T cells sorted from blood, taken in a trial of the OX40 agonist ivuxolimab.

The CDR3 in this case is CASSLGQGNEQFF. The DNA sequence is TGTGCCAGCAGCTTAGGTCAAGGGAATGAGCAGTTCTTC. The rearranged segments are TRBV11-3 and TRBJ2-1; no D gene call is confident. The CDR3 spans 13 residues, from the cysteine through the phenylalanine. Just CDR3 DNA is preserved here, 39 bases in frame from base 1. Reading the germline V gene gives CDR1 SGHNT and CDR2 YENEEA. A distance of 8 bases separates the germline ends of V and J, which lose 1 base and 7 bases respectively.